Below are 6 T cell receptor beta chains sequenced from a single sample in a study of cytomegalovirus exposure and HLA in healthy donors. The PCR was carried out with 60 Vbeta primers and 13 Jbeta primers. The repertoire was sequenced with immunoSEQ multiplex PCR; TCRdb's copy has only in-frame clones and lacks some. The sample consists of about 160,000 clones, roughly 80% of them appearing once. Source material: PBMCs. The origin of the receptors is a female donor in good health and CMV-seronegative.

This chain uses TRBV5-4 with TRBJ2-5; 7 bases are shared with TRBD1. The junction had 11 bases not matched to a gene; V was cut back by 3 bases and J by 0 bases. Per the germline V gene, CDR1 is SGHNT and CDR2 is YYREEE (reference sequence). There are 17 residues in the CDR3. In DNA, the CDR3 is TGTGCCAGCAGCTGGAGCATTGGACAGGCGTACCAAGAGACCCAGTACTTC. Its protein is CASSWSIGQAYQETQYF.

This clone turned up a few times. The chain is built from TRBV7-7 and TRBJ1-2; TRBD1 matches at 7 bases. CDR1 and CDR2 (germline): SSHAT, FNYEAQ (reference sequence). Unmatched junction bases numbered 5, after V lost 9 bases and J lost 7 bases. The CDR3 has 11 residues. The CDR3 loop reads CARTGTAGYTF. As DNA, the CDR3 is TGTGCCAGGACAGGGACCGCTGGCTACACCTTC.

The gene calls are TRBV7-9 and TRBJ1-1, with 8 positions matching TRBD1. This CDR3 contains 16 residues. V shed 6 bases and J 7 bases; nucleotides not matched to a gene: 16. Germline-derived CDR1 and CDR2 are SEHNR and FQNEAQ (reference sequence). CDR3 in DNA: TGTGCCAGCAGACCGACAAGACAGGGGCCCAGGGGTGAAGCTTTCTTT. Amino acids: CASRPTRQGPRGEAFF.

This clone was detected a few times. The J gene is TRBJ1-1, the V gene TRBV2, with D unclear. CDR3 length: 13 amino acids. The V end was cut by 7 bases, the J end by 1 base, with 10 bases between. Germline CDR1 SNHLY, CDR2 FYNNEI. CDR3 amino acids: CASTLYSNTEAFF. CDR3 coding DNA: TGTGCCAGCACCCTATATTCGAACACTGAAGCTTTCTTT.

V gene TRBV5-1 combines with J gene TRBJ2-1, with 8 bases fitting TRBD1. J gave up 3 bases and V 2 bases, and 1 base lay outside the gene matches. This CDR3 region has 14 residues. The germline V gene has CDR1 SGHRS and CDR2 YFSETQ. The CDR3 region is CASSFTGGYNEQFF. The DNA for the CDR3 is TGCGCCAGCAGCTTCACAGGGGGCTACAATGAGCAGTTCTTC.

The gene calls are TRBV5-1 and TRBJ2-7, with D possibly being TRBD2 (5 bases). This CDR3 has 15 residues. The V end lost 9 bases, the J end lost 5 bases, and 24 bases lay between the germline ends. Germline V gene data show CDR1 as SGHRS and CDR2 as YFSETQ. CDR3 protein: CATAPLGNSLNEQYF. The CDR3 nucleotides read TGCGCCACCGCGCCGCTCGGGAACTCGTTGAACGAGCAGTACTTC.